A single sample is the source of the 18 T cell receptor beta chains below, sequenced in a study of tumor and adjacent non-tumor tissue in lung cancer. The template was RNA from unsorted bulk tissue. Distant lung tissue was collected more than 3 cm away from the tumor edge. The library came from three nested PCR rounds adapted from ARM-PCR protocols. TCRdb used MiXCR to reprocess the multiplex PCR reads, holding one entry per CDR3 protein. The sample lists tens of thousands of distinct CDR3 sequences, roughly 57% occurring once. Sequenced material: distant non-tumor lung tissue. These receptors were collected from a man aged 65 to 85 with non-small cell lung cancer.

With respect to this clonotype: One junction end does not reproduce the germline sequence, and a read error may be involved. V gene TRBV11-2 combines with J gene TRBJ2-1; maybe TRBD1 (6 bases). The CDR3 runs to 14 residues. Germline CDR1 reads SGHAT; CDR2 reads FQNNGV. The CDR3: CASGPGHNYNEQCF. CDR3 bases: TGTGCCAGCGGACCGGGACACAACTACAATGAGCAGTGCTTC.

Remarks on this clonotype: Its ends do not fully match the called genes, so a read error is possible. This sequence joins TRBV11-3 and TRBJ2-1; D is uncertain. This CDR3 is built from 15 residues. Germline assignment: CDR1 SGHNT and CDR2 YENEEA. In DNA, the CDR3 is TGTACCAGCAGCTTGGGGTCCGCTTCCTACAATGAGCTGTTCTTC. Residues: CTSSLGSASYNELFF. The whole variable domain, filled in from reference TRBV11-3 and TRBJ2-1, reads EAGVVQSPRYKIIEKKQPVAFWCNPISGHNTLYWYLQNLGQGPELLIRYENEEAVDDSQLPKDRFSAERLKGVDSTLKIQPAELGDSAVYLCTSSLGSASYNELFFGPGTRLTVL.

This clonotype was counted ten times or more. The rearrangement joins TRBV6-1 to TRBJ1-5; 7 positions agree with TRBD1. CDR1 is MNHNS, CDR2 SASEGT, per germline. The junction had 5 bases not matched to a gene; V was cut back by 6 bases and J by 3 bases. This CDR3 has 14 amino acids. The CDR3, as DNA: TGTGCCAGCAGACAGGGGAGATTCAATCAGCCCCAGCATTTT. Protein: CASRQGRFNQPQHF.

J is TRBJ1-6 and V is TRBV28, with TRBD1 matching 8 bases. This CDR3 has 14 residues. Unmatched junction bases numbered 5, after V lost 6 bases and J lost 7 bases. Germline V gene data show CDR1 as MDHEN and CDR2 as SYDVKM. CDR3 sequence reads: CASSLRQGNSPLHF. DNA for the CDR3: TGTGCCAGCAGCCTGAGACAGGGGAATTCACCCCTCCACTTT.

In the case of this clonotype: A much larger clone sits a single nucleotide away, making a read error possible. The rearrangement uses TRBV28 and TRBJ2-4; perhaps TRBD2 as D (7 bases). Germline CDR1 and CDR2: MDHEN and SYDVKM. The V gene lost 6 bases and the J gene lost 0 bases, with 18 bases spanning the gap. The CDR3 has 17 amino acids. CDR3 coding DNA: TGTGCCAGCAGACTTATCGGGGGGCCCCTAGCCAAAAACATTCAGTACTTC. Amino acids: CASRLIGGPLAKNIQYF.

This clonotype was detected ten times or more. The chain employs TRBV20-1 and TRBJ2-4, with 9 bases aligning to TRBD1. The germline V gene encodes CDR1 DFQATT and CDR2 SNEGSKA (reference sequence). Trimming at V came to 5 bases and at J to 7 bases, leaving 9 bases not matched to a gene. The CDR3 is made up of 14 amino acids. CDR3 sequence: CSAHSDRGVNIQYF. The DNA for the CDR3 is TGCAGTGCTCATTCGGACAGGGGAGTTAACATTCAGTACTTC.

This clonotype was counted a few times. The genes are TRBV29-1 and TRBJ1-1, with TRBD1 as a possible D gene (5 bases). Trimming pared 2 bases from V and 1 base from J, leaving 17 bases between. Per germline, CDR1 SQVTM and CDR2 ANQGSEA. There are 16 residues in the CDR3. In DNA form, the CDR3 reads TGCAGCGTTGAACATAGAGGTCGTGGGGGGAACACTGAAGCTTTCTTT. Protein sequence: CSVEHRGRGGNTEAFF.

In this sample, this clonotype turned up many times. The J gene is TRBJ2-1, the V gene TRBV29-1; D remains unclear. Looked up from germline, CDR1 is SQVTM and CDR2 is ANQGSEA. The CDR3 loop spans 14 amino acids. Trimming took off 4 bases at V and 2 bases at J, with 12 bases between the two ends. CDR3 nucleotide sequence: TGCAGCGTTGGAATGCCGGGTCCCTACAATGAGCAGTTCTTC. This gives the protein CSVGMPGPYNEQFF.

This clonotype has only one observation. This may be a read error, as it is one base from a much larger clone. The rearrangement uses TRBV14 and TRBJ2-7; D unresolved. CDR1 is SGHDN and CDR2 is FVKESK in the germline V gene. V shed 0 bases and J shed 1 base, with 7 bases lying between them. The CDR3 consists of 14 residues. Written as DNA, the CDR3 is TGTGCCAGCAGCCAAGACTCCAGGTCCTACGAGCAGTACTTC. This gives the protein CASSQDSRSYEQYF.

In regard to this clonotype: This could be a read error, since a much larger clone is one nucleotide away. The V gene is TRBV10-3, the J gene TRBJ2-2; D is possibly TRBD1 (5 bases). The CDR3 extends over 13 amino acids. Trimming pared 10 bases from V and 7 bases from J, leaving 16 bases between. Germline V gene data show CDR1 as ENHRY and CDR2 as SYGVKD. CDR3 loop: CATAGLPIGELFF. The CDR3 DNA reads as TGTGCCACCGCAGGGCTTCCTATCGGGGAGCTGTTTTTT.

CDR3 coding DNA: TGCAGCGTTGACCTAGCGGGGGCAGATACGCAGTATTTT. Amino acid sequence: CSVDLAGADTQYF. This sequence joins TRBV29-1 and TRBJ2-3; TRBD2 agrees at 10 bases. The V gene's germline CDR1 is SQVTM and CDR2 ANQGSEA. V was clipped by 3 bases and J by 4 bases; unmatched bases: 1. There are 13 residues in the CDR3.

A single count supports this clonotype. The conserved final phenylalanine or tryptophan is absent from the CDR3, which likely points to a read error. The CDR3 nucleotides read TGTGCCAGCAGTTTTTCTACGGGGGTCTCCTACAATGAGCAGTTCCTC. This sequence encodes CASSFSTGVSYNEQFL. The rearrangement joins TRBV11-2 to TRBJ2-1; D is possibly TRBD2 (6 bases). The CDR3 loop spans 16 amino acids. Germline V CDR1 and CDR2: SGHAT, FQNNGV. With 6 bases removed from V and 0 bases from J, the gap between germline ends came to 15 bases.

In regard to this clonotype: This may be a read error: a much more frequent sequence differs by one nucleotide. The rearrangement links TRBV5-5 to TRBJ2-3; the D is unclear. In germline, CDR1 is SGHKS, CDR2 YYEKEE (reference sequence). This CDR3 is 13 amino acids long. Trimming took 1 base from V and 6 from J, leaving 9 bases between them. For the CDR3, the DNA is TGTGCCAGCAGCTTGAGCGATCGGGATACGCAGTATTTT. Protein sequence: CASSLSDRDTQYF.

The chain couples TRBV10-3 to TRBJ1-2, with unresolved D. Germline V CDR1 and CDR2: ENHRY, SYGVKD. Deletions cut 6 bases from V and 6 bases from J, with 14 bases between. This CDR3 spans 13 amino acids. The CDR3 nucleotides are TGTGCCATCAGCAAGTCCCTTGCCCATGGCTACACCTTC. It is translated as CAISKSLAHGYTF.

To note about this clonotype: The junction departs from germline at one end; a sequencing error may be responsible. The chain has TRBV5-4 and TRBJ1-3, with a weak D call TRBD1 (5 bases). This CDR3 is built from 15 residues. CDR1 and CDR2 from the germline V gene are SGHNT and YYREEE (reference sequence). The CDR3 sequence: CASSRDPSSGNTIYF. CDR3 DNA: TGTGCCAGCAGCCGGGACCCTAGCTCTGGAAATACCATATATTTT.

Remarks on this clonotype: Mismatch with germline at one junction end may stem from a read error. This chain uses TRBV7-8 with TRBJ2-1; the D gene could be TRBD1 or TRBD2 (6 bases each). The germline V gene has CDR1 SGHVS and CDR2 FQNEAQ. The CDR3 consists of 13 residues. The CDR3 spells CASNTGARNEQFF. DNA of the CDR3: TGTGCTAGCAACACGGGGGCCCGGAATGAGCAGTTCTTC.

Notes on this clonotype: Its ends do not fully match the called genes, so a read error is possible. The genes are TRBV20-1 and TRBJ1-6; the D is unclear. The CDR3 extends over 13 amino acids. The germline V gene has CDR1 DFQATT and CDR2 SNEGSKA (reference sequence). The CDR3, as DNA: TGCAGTGCTAGAGAACCCCCCTATTCAACCCTCCACTTT. Its protein product is CSAREPPYSTLHF.

The chain employs TRBV12-3 or TRBV12-4 and TRBJ2-3; 8 bases match TRBD1. The CDR3 is made up of 14 amino acids. V dropped 9 bases and J dropped 3; count of bases not matched to a gene: 8. The CDR3 bases are TGTGCCAGAAGTGGGACAGGCCAGACAGATACGCAGTATTTT. The encoded protein is CARSGTGQTDTQYF.